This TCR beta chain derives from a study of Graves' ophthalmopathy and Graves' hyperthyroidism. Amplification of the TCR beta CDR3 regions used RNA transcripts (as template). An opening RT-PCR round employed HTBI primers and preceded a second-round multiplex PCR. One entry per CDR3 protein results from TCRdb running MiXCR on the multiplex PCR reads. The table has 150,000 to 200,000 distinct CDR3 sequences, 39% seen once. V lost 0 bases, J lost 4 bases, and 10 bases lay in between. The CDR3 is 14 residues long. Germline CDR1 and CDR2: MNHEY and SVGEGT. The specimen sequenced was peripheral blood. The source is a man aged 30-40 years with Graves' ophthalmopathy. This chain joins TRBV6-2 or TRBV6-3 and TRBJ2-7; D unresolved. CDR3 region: CASSYSISRYEQYF. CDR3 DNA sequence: TGTGCCAGCAGTTACTCGATCTCAAGGTACGAGCAGTACTTC.